This paragraph reports one TCR beta chain. Its antigen is not identified. This record belongs to a study of shared clonotypes between healthy human individuals. Findings and limits, study-wide: It was the few donors that limited the genetic and exposure-history diversity represented.

Germline trimming cut 5 bases from V and 5 bases from J; bases unmatched to any gene: 11. CDR1 and CDR2 (germline): MNHEY, SMNVEV (reference sequence). The CDR3 loop spans 15 amino acids. The repertoire was sequenced with immunoSEQ multiplex PCR; TCRdb's copy has only in-frame clones and lacks some. The repertoire includes some 1 million clones, around 76% of them detected once, and approximately 1.3% sits in the top ten. Sequencing was done on a sample of memory CD4+ T cells sorted from blood. Documented subset: CD45RA-negative fraction. The V gene is TRBV27, the J gene TRBJ1-1; 7 bases are shared with TRBD1. The source of this sequence is a man between 18 and 35 years old in good health. The CDR3 reads CASSLYTGVWTEAFF. In DNA, the CDR3 is TGTGCCAGCAGTCTATATACAGGGGTATGGACTGAAGCTTTCTTT.